A selection of T cell receptor beta chains follows, all from one sample in a study of CD8+ T cells in alopecia areata. The repertoire was sequenced with immunoSEQ multiplex PCR; TCRdb's copy has only in-frame clones and lacks some. The sample contains about 220,000 clones, about 50% of which appear only once. This sample comprised CD4+ T cells sorted from blood, obtained at week 4, from a patient treated with tofacitinib. These receptors came from a human donor with alopecia areata. CDR3s include the opening cysteine and the closing phenylalanine or tryptophan. A D gene is named only where the DNA matches it firmly. Not all rows give a size; the values are once, few, many and, for expanded clones, a class.

j_gene | abundance | v_gene | d_gene | CDR3nt | CDR3aa
TRBJ2-3 | - | TRBV5-1 | - | TGCGCCAGCAGCTTGGGGAACGCGGGGCCCCGAGCAGATACGCAGTATTTT | CASSLGNAGPRADTQYF
TRBJ1-6 | - | TRBV27 | - | TGTGCCAGCAGTTTATTCGGAGCTCTAGATTCACCCCTCCACTTT | CASSLFGALDSPLHF
TRBJ2-2 | - | TRBV10-2 | - | TGCGCCAGCAGGCCGACAGGGAACACCGGGGAGCTGTTTTTT | CASRPTGNTGELFF
TRBJ2-3 | - | TRBV29-1 | - | TGCAGCGTTCCCGGGGATCACACAGATACGCAGTATTTT | CSVPGDHTDTQYF
TRBJ2-4 | - | TRBV19 | - | TGTGCCAGTAGTTCGACTGCGGACCCACGGGTCAAAAACATTCAGTACTTC | CASSSTADPRVKNIQYF
TRBJ2-5 | once | TRBV29-1 | - | TGCAGCGTGGCGGCACAGGGGGGGGAGACCCAGTACTTC | CSVAAQGGETQYF
TRBJ2-7 | few | TRBV30 | - | TGTGCCTGGAGTTATGGTTTTGTGACGCCCCAAGGTAGCGAGCAGTACTTC | CAWSYGFVTPQGSEQYF
TRBJ2-3 | - | TRBV5-4 | - | TGTGCCAGCAGCTTAAAACAGGGCACAGATACGCAGTATTTT | CASSLKQGTDTQYF
TRBJ1-1 | - | TRBV28 | TRBD1 | TGTGCCAGCAGTCTCGGACAGGCGAACACTGAAGCTTTCTTT | CASSLGQANTEAFF
TRBJ2-3 | - | TRBV27 | - | TGTGCCAGCAGTTTACTAGACAGCAATACGCAGTATTTT | CASSLLDSNTQYF
TRBJ2-5 | few | TRBV4-3 | - | TGCGCCAGCAGCCAAGATTTTGGAGGACCCCAGTACTTC | CASSQDFGGPQYF
TRBJ2-1 | - | TRBV29-1 | TRBD2 | TGCAGCGTGGAAGGACTAGCGAATGAGCAGTTCTTC | CSVEGLANEQFF
TRBJ2-7 | - | TRBV2 | - | TGTGCCAGCAGGGTAGCGACAATCTACGAGCAGTACTTC | CASRVATIYEQYF
TRBJ2-7 | once | TRBV29-1 | - | TGCAGCGTTACCGACGACCAGCAGTACTTC | CSVTDDQQYF
TRBJ2-7 | - | TRBV6-6 | TRBD1 | TGTGCCAGCAGACCGGGACAGAACTACGAGCAGTACTTC | CASRPGQNYEQYF
TRBJ2-3 | - | TRBV9 | - | TGTGCCAGCAGCAAGGCCACAGATACGCAGTATTTT | CASSKATDTQYF
TRBJ2-2 | - | TRBV4-3 | - | TGCGCCAGCAGCCAAATCGTGTCTACCCAGTCAACCGGGGAGCTGTTTTTT | CASSQIVSTQSTGELFF
TRBJ1-2 | - | TRBV25-1 | - | TGTGCCAGCAGTGCGACAGACTCCTATGGCTACACCTTC | CASSATDSYGYTF
TRBJ2-7 | few | TRBV7-2 | - | TGTGCCAGCAGCTTAGGAGGCTACAATCTGGCGGAGCAGTACTTC | CASSLGGYNLAEQYF
TRBJ2-3 | - | TRBV28 | - | TGTGCCAGCAGTTTGCCCACAGATACGCAGTATTTT | CASSLPTDTQYF
TRBJ2-2 | - | TRBV29-1 | TRBD2 | TGCAGCGTTATAGCGGGGGCCCTTACGACCGGGGAGCTGTTTTTT | CSVIAGALTTGELFF
TRBJ1-6 | - | TRBV14 | - | TGTGCCAGCAGCTACCTTCAGGGGAGGAATTCACCCCTCCACTTT | CASSYLQGRNSPLHF
TRBJ2-7 | - | TRBV6-4 | - | TGTGCCAGCACAGGGAATTTTTACTCCTACGAGCAGTACTTC | CASTGNFYSYEQYF
TRBJ2-2 | - | TRBV4-3 | TRBD1 | TGCGCCAGCAGCCCGGGACAGGCGTACACCGGGGAGCTGTTTTTT | CASSPGQAYTGELFF
TRBJ1-2 | - | TRBV6-6 | - | TGTGCCAGCAGGCAAGAGGTCGGTGGCTACACCTTC | CASRQEVGGYTF
TRBJ2-1 | few | TRBV29-1 | - | TGCAGCGTTGAAGTACGGGGGGCCGCCTACAATGAGCAGTTCTTC | CSVEVRGAAYNEQFF
TRBJ1-1 | - | TRBV30 | TRBD1 | TGTGCCTGGACCAACCCAGGACAGGGCAAGGCTGAAGCTTTCTTT | CAWTNPGQGKAEAFF
TRBJ1-2 | - | TRBV30 | - | TGTGCCTGGAGTATGGGGACTCTCACCTTC | CAWSMGTLTF
TRBJ2-5 | - | TRBV15 | - | TGTGCCACCAGCAGAGATTCGGAGGAGACCCAGTACTTC | CATSRDSEETQYF
TRBJ1-2 | - | TRBV27 | - | TGTGCCAGCGGACAGCCACCCTTTAACTATGGCTACACCTTC | CASGQPPFNYGYTF
TRBJ2-7 | - | TRBV27 | TRBD1 | TGTGCCAGCAGTTTAGGACAGGGAAGCTACGAGCAGTACTTC | CASSLGQGSYEQYF
TRBJ1-1 | - | TRBV4-3 | - | TGCGCCAGCAGCCTCTGGATGAACACTGAAGCTTTCTTT | CASSLWMNTEAFF
TRBJ1-2 | few | TRBV6-5 | - | TGTGCCAGCAGTCCAGGATCGATTGGCTACACCTTC | CASSPGSIGYTF
TRBJ1-5 | - | TRBV29-1 | - | TGCAGCGTTGCACAACAGGGAAACAATCAGCCCCAGCATTTT | CSVAQQGNNQPQHF
TRBJ2-2 | - | TRBV5-4 | - | TGTGCCAGCAGCTTGGCCGCGGGGGCGCTTGGAACCGGGGAGCTGTTTTTT | CASSLAAGALGTGELFF
TRBJ2-5 | - | TRBV18 | - | TGTGCCAGCTCACCCTCACCGATCCCTCAAGAGACCCAGTACTTC | CASSPSPIPQETQYF
TRBJ2-1 | once | TRBV20-1 | - | TGCAGTGTTCCGGTGTGGAATGAGCAGTTCTTC | CSVPVWNEQFF
TRBJ2-3 | few | TRBV5-1 | TRBD1 | TGCGCCAGCAACCCGCCCGGATCGACAGGGGTCGCAGATACGCAGTATTTT | CASNPPGSTGVADTQYF
TRBJ2-7 | - | TRBV9 | - | TGTGCCAGCAGCGTATTGGAGGGGTCCTACGAGCAGTACTTC | CASSVLEGSYEQYF
TRBJ1-6 | - | TRBV30 | - | TGTGCCTGGACACCTTTACAGGGTGGTAATTCACCCCTCCACTTT | CAWTPLQGGNSPLHF
TRBJ2-5 | few | TRBV6-5 | - | TGTGCCAGCAGACGAGGGGGGCGCCGAGACGAGACCCAGTACTTC | CASRRGGRRDETQYF
TRBJ2-7 | - | TRBV5-1 | - | TGCGCCAGCAGCTTGGACGACGGCGAGCAGTACTTC | CASSLDDGEQYF
TRBJ1-2 | - | TRBV29-1 | - | TGCAGCGTTGGAGGGGGGAATAACTATGGCTACACCTTC | CSVGGGNNYGYTF
TRBJ2-1 | - | TRBV10-2 | TRBD1 | TGCGCCAGAGGACGGCCGGGACAGGGGGTCGATGAGCAGTTCTTC | CARGRPGQGVDEQFF
TRBJ2-3 | few | TRBV19 | - | TGTGCCAGTAATGGAGGGGTGTCAGATACGCAGTATTTT | CASNGGVSDTQYF
TRBJ2-5 | - | TRBV6-6 | TRBD1 | TGTGCCAGCAGCCTCAAACAGGGGGAACAAGAGACCCAGTACTTC | CASSLKQGEQETQYF
TRBJ2-5 | - | TRBV29-1 | TRBD1 | TGCAGCGGGGCAGACAGGGCCCTAGTAGAGACCCAGTACTTC | CSGADRALVETQYF
TRBJ2-7 | - | TRBV2 | - | TGTGCCAGCAGTGAAATGGAGGATATCTACGAGCAGTACTTC | CASSEMEDIYEQYF
TRBJ1-2 | - | TRBV2 | - | TGTGCCACCTCACGGGCCGCTAACTATGGCTACACCTTC | CATSRAANYGYTF
TRBJ2-1 | - | TRBV28 | TRBD1 | TGTGCCAGCAGTTTAATGCCGGGACAGGGGGCTCTTAATGAGCAGTTCTTC | CASSLMPGQGALNEQFF
TRBJ1-2 | - | TRBV5-1 | TRBD1 | TGCGCCAGCAGCCTCGGGACAGGGGATGGCTACACCTTC | CASSLGTGDGYTF
TRBJ2-5 | - | TRBV30 | - | TGTGCCTGGACCCGGGACACTCGTGAGACCCAGTACTTC | CAWTRDTRETQYF
TRBJ2-4 | - | TRBV2 | - | TGTGCCAGCAGCACGGAATTTGGCATTCAGTACTTC | CASSTEFGIQYF